This T cell receptor (beta chain) was retrieved from a study of regulatory T cells in long-lasting Graves disease. This clonotype has only a few counts. Noted time point: persistent/refractory GD, antithyroid drugs over 5 years with positive TRAb. The TCR library was prepared using RNA isolated from PBMCs. Relying on iRepertoire HTBI primers and Arm-PCR of CDR3 regions, the team built TCR beta libraries. Under the authors' procedure: Across all samples, roughly 60 TRBV segments and 11 to 15 TRBJ segments were identified. TCRdb re-analysed the multiplex PCR reads in MiXCR, keeping a single row per CDR3 protein. None of the V and J calls come from the authors' own analysis; TCRdb made them. The profile shows about half a million distinct CDR3 sequences, 22% of them singletons. The clonotype was recovered from a female donor with Graves disease. Sequences were derived from peripheral blood mononuclear cells (PBMCs), sampled when the disease was refractory, from a patient treated with antithyroid drugs.

CDR3 residues: CSVGELQDTGELFF. The CDR3 nucleotides read TGCAGCGTTGGAGAACTCCAAGACACCGGGGAGCTGTTTTTT. J is TRBJ2-2 and V is TRBV29-1, with D unclear. Germline assignment: CDR1 SQVTM and CDR2 ANQGSEA. V was cut by 4 bases and J by 3 bases, with 12 bases left in between. The CDR3 has 14 residues.